Listed here is a single TCR beta chain. The antigen is undetermined. Germline assignment: CDR1 SGHKS and CDR2 YYEKEE (reference sequence). This CDR3 has 15 amino acids. Trimming cost V 4 bases and J 4 bases; bases outside gene matches: 6. Via MiXCR, TCRdb re-called the 5' RACE reads, giving one row per CDR3 protein. Of 570,000 or so distinct CDR3 sequences listed, 9.5% to 10% are singletons. The sample originates from a study of identical twins. Study-level findings and limits: Sequences that were out-of-frame, alpha and twin-shared displayed an excess of low generation probability.

The same data also went into a second study, on yellow fever vaccine responses in identical twins.

The V call is TRBV5-5, the J call TRBJ2-1; 9 nucleotides match TRBD2. Sequences were obtained from PBMCs. This clonotype originated in a woman aged 18-29 years in good health. In DNA form, the CDR3 reads TGTGCCAGCAGCCCCGGGACTAGCAGATACAATGAGCAGTTCTTC. Translated, it gives CASSPGTSRYNEQFF.